The clone carrying this T cell receptor (beta chain) was detected only a few times. The target antigen is unknown. V lost 6 bases and J lost 2, with 16 bases in between. The CDR3 consists of 15 residues. Germline loops: CDR1 MDHEN, CDR2 SYDVKM. TCRdb re-called the 5' RACE reads through MiXCR, storing one row per CDR3 protein. The sample includes a few hundred thousand distinct CDR3 sequences, approximately 10% of them seen just once. This entry comes from a study of T cells after yellow fever vaccination. Study-level results: Just a small share of clonotypes turned up in the CD4 compartment as well as the CD8 compartment. Abundant clonotypes (contaminants from the bulk population) could be present in FACS-sorted repertoires. It was the secondary response that reached its peak faster, day 5 versus 15, but it was weaker. Reappearing after the booster were most of the clones from primary vaccination (around 96% CD4, roughly 86% CD8).

The gene calls are TRBV28 and TRBJ1-2, with a tentative D call TRBD1 (6 bases). The clonotype was recovered from a man aged 18 to 29 who received the YFV17D yellow fever vaccine. Sequenced here: PBMCs, sampled on the day of the first yellow fever vaccination. The chain's CDR3 is CASSPPDRQNYGYTF. CDR3 nucleotides: TGTGCCAGCAGCCCCCCTGACAGGCAGAACTATGGCTACACCTTC.